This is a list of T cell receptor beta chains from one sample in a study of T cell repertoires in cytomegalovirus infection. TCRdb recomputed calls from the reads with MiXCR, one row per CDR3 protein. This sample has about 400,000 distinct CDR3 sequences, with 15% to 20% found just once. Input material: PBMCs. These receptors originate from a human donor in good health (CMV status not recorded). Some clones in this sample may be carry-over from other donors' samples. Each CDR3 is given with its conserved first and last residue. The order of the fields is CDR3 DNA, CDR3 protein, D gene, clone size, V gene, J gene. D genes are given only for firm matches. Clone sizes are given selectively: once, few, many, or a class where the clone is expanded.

TGCGCCAGCAGCCAAGAAGGGGGAGCGGGACTAGCGGAAGAGACCCAGTACTTC	CASSQEGGAGLAEETQYF	TRBD2	NA	TRBV4-1	TRBJ2-5
TGTGCCAGCAGCTTACTGACACCTAGCACAGATACGCAGTATTTT	CASSLLTPSTDTQYF	NA	many	TRBV7-2	TRBJ2-3
TGTGCCAGCTCCCCTCCACAGGGGGTGAACACTGAAGCTTTCTTT	CASSPPQGVNTEAFF	TRBD1	NA	TRBV7-9	TRBJ1-1
TGTGCCAGCAGTCAAAGTAACTATGGCTACACCTTC	CASSQSNYGYTF	NA	NA	TRBV12-3/TRBV12-4	TRBJ1-2
TGTGCCAGCAGTTTTTCCGCCCGAGGCACTGAAGCTTTCTTT	CASSFSARGTEAFF	NA	many	TRBV12-3/TRBV12-4	TRBJ1-1
TGTGCCAGCAGCTTCGGGACAGGGCTCACTGAAGCTTTCTTT	CASSFGTGLTEAFF	TRBD1	NA	TRBV5-6	TRBJ1-1
TGTGCCAGCAGTGTCGGGCCTGAGAACACTGAAGCTTTCTTT	CASSVGPENTEAFF	NA	few	TRBV6-1	TRBJ1-1
TGTGCCATCAACCCAACTGAGACCTCCTATGGCTACACCTTC	CAINPTETSYGYTF	NA	NA	TRBV10-3	TRBJ1-2
TGTGCCAGCAAAGGGCGGGAGCACGCCAATGAGCAGTTCTTC	CASKGREHANEQFF	TRBD2	NA	TRBV18	TRBJ2-1
TGCAGCGTAGCAGGGGGGAACACTGAAGCTTTCTTT	CSVAGGNTEAFF	TRBD1	NA	TRBV29-1	TRBJ1-1
TGTGCCAGCAACCAGGCCAGCGGAGGGACCCAGTACTTC	CASNQASGGTQYF	NA	NA	TRBV6-2/TRBV6-3	TRBJ2-5
TGTGCCAGCAGTTTTGGCCCGCGGAGCTACACCTTC	CASSFGPRSYTF	NA	many	TRBV12-3/TRBV12-4	TRBJ1-2
TGTGCCAGCAGTCCCGACCGTTTTGGGGCTGGCAATGAGCAGTTCTTC	CASSPDRFGAGNEQFF	NA	few	TRBV6-5	TRBJ2-1
TGCAGTGCCGGAACCTACAGGGGAACTAATGAAAAACTGTTTTTT	CSAGTYRGTNEKLFF	TRBD1	NA	TRBV20-1	TRBJ1-4
TGTGCCAGCAGCTTACATTGGCGACAGGGAGAGACCCAGTACTTC	CASSLHWRQGETQYF	TRBD1	NA	TRBV7-6	TRBJ2-5
TGTGCCAGCAGTAGGACAGTCGGTTCCTACGAGCAGTACTTC	CASSRTVGSYEQYF	NA	few	TRBV27	TRBJ2-7
TGCGCCAGCAGCTTGAAGGGGAGGGGGGCTCCGGGTTCCTACAATGAGCAGTTCTTC	CASSLKGRGAPGSYNEQFF	NA	NA	TRBV5-1	TRBJ2-1
TGTGCCAGCAGCTTTGATCAAGGCGCGGGGGTTGAGTACTTC	CASSFDQGAGVEYF	TRBD2	NA	TRBV5-6	TRBJ2-5
TGTGCCAGTAGCGAGGGGGGTAGCACTGAAGCTTTCTTT	CASSEGGSTEAFF	NA	few	TRBV19	TRBJ1-1
TGTGCCAGCAAGGGTGGGATAGAAGGACCCACAGATACGCAGTATTTT	CASKGGIEGPTDTQYF	NA	NA	TRBV7-9	TRBJ2-3
TGTGCCTACCGACCGGGACTAGCGGGAGATACGCAGTATTTT	CAYRPGLAGDTQYF	TRBD2	NA	TRBV30	TRBJ2-3
TGTGCCAGCAGCTTGTGGGGGGGCAAGGAGACCCAGTACTTC	CASSLWGGKETQYF	NA	few	TRBV11-2	TRBJ2-5
TGTGCCAGCAGGAATTACCCGACTAGCGCCGACAATGAGCAGTTCTTC	CASRNYPTSADNEQFF	TRBD2	many	TRBV4-2	TRBJ2-1
TGTGCCAGCAGCTATAGGACAGACCTTACCGGGGAGCTGTTTTTT	CASSYRTDLTGELFF	NA	NA	TRBV5-5	TRBJ2-2
TGCAGTGCTAGACTACGCTGGTCCGGGAGGGGGTACGAGCAGTACTTC	CSARLRWSGRGYEQYF	TRBD2	NA	TRBV20-1	TRBJ2-7
TGTGCCAGCAGCTTAGATCCGCTGAAGAACCCTTGGGCCAAAAACATTCAGTACTTC	CASSLDPLKNPWAKNIQYF	NA	NA	TRBV11-2	TRBJ2-4
TGTGCCAGCAGCCGGACTAGCGGGAGTATGAGCAATGAGCAGTTCTTC	CASSRTSGSMSNEQFF	TRBD2	many	TRBV11-2	TRBJ2-1
TGTGCCAGCAGCCCCCGTGGGACCCTAGGGATGGATACGCAGTATTTT	CASSPRGTLGMDTQYF	NA	NA	TRBV3-1	TRBJ2-3
TGTGCCAGCAGCTTAATTGTCGCGGAAATGAACACTGAAGCTTTCTTT	CASSLIVAEMNTEAFF	NA	NA	TRBV11-2	TRBJ1-1
TGTGCCAGCAGCTTTAGCGGGGGATACGAGCAGTACTTC	CASSFSGGYEQYF	TRBD2	many	TRBV7-2	TRBJ2-7
TGTGCCAGCAGCCTAGGGGTGAAATCAGATACGCAGTATTTT	CASSLGVKSDTQYF	NA	many	TRBV12-3/TRBV12-4	TRBJ2-3
TGCAGTGCTAGAGATTCTAGCGGGACAGGAGATACGCAGTATTTT	CSARDSSGTGDTQYF	NA	few	TRBV20-1	TRBJ2-3
TGTGCCAGTAGTTGGGGATCCCGGGCCTATTACTACAATGAGCAGTTCTTC	CASSWGSRAYYYNEQFF	NA	NA	TRBV19	TRBJ2-1
TGTGCTAGTCGGGGAGGGGGGATATATGAGCAGTTCTTC	CASRGGGIYEQFF	NA	NA	TRBV12-5	TRBJ2-1
TGTGCCAGCAGTTTGCGATCGGGGGCGAACACCGGGGAGCTGTTTTTT	CASSLRSGANTGELFF	NA	NA	TRBV28	TRBJ2-2
TGTGCCAGCAGTGGAGGACTAGCGGGATTAAATGAGCAGTTCTTC	CASSGGLAGLNEQFF	TRBD2	few	TRBV2	TRBJ2-1
TGTGCCAGCAGCTTAGTGACCTCTCCCCACGAGCAGTACTTC	CASSLVTSPHEQYF	NA	NA	TRBV7-6	TRBJ2-7
TGTGCCAGCAGCCCCCTGGGGAAGCAGTTCTTC	CASSPLGKQFF	NA	many	TRBV7-2	TRBJ2-1
TGTGCCAGTAGCCTCGGAGGGCCCAATGAAAAACTGTTTTTT	CASSLGGPNEKLFF	NA	few	TRBV19	TRBJ1-4
TGTGCCAGCAGGGGGGACGGACACAATGAGCAGTTCTTC	CASRGDGHNEQFF	NA	few	TRBV2	TRBJ2-1
TGCAGTGCCTGGGACCGCCGATATAATTCACCCCTCCACTTT	CSAWDRRYNSPLHF	NA	few	TRBV20-1	TRBJ1-6
TGTGCCAGCAGCAAAAAGGGGGGGATAGGGACAGGGGTTGTTGAAGCTTTCTTT	CASSKKGGIGTGVVEAFF	TRBD1	few	TRBV7-2	TRBJ1-1